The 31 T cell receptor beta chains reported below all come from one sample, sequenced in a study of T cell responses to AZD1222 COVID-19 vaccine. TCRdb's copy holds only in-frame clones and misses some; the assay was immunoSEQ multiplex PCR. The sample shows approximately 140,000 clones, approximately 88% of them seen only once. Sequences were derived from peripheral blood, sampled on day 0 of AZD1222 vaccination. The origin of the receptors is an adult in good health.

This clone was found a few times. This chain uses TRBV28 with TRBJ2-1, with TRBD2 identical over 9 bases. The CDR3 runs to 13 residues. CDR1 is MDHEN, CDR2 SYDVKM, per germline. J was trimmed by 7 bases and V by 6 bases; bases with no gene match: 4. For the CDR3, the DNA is TGTGCCAGCAGAGGGAGCGGGAGGAATGAGCAGTTCTTC. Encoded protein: CASRGSGRNEQFF.

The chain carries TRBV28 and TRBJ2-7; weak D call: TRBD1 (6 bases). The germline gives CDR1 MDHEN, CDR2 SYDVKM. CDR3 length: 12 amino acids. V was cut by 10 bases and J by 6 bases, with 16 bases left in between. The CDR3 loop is CATLTGKAEQYF. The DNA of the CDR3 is TGTGCCACTCTAACAGGGAAGGCCGAGCAGTACTTC.

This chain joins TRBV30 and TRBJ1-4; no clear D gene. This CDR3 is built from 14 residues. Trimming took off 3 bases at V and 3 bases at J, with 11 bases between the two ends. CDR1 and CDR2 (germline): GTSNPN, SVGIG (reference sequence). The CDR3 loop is CAWREAGANEKLFF. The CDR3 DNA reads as TGTGCCTGGAGAGAGGCTGGAGCTAATGAAAAACTGTTTTTT.

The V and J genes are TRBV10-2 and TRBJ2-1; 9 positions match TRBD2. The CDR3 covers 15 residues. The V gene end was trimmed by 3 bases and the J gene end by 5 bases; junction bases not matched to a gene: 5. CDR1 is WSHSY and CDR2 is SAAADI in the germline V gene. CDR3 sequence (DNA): TGCGCCAGCAGTGATCGGCTAGCGGGACACAATGAGCAGTTCTTC. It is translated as CASSDRLAGHNEQFF.

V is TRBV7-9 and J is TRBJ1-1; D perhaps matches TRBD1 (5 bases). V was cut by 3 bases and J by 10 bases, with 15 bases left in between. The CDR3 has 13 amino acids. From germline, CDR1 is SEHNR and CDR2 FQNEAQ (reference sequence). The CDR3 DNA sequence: TGTGCCAGCAGCTTGACAGCGACCCTGTCAGCTTTCTTT. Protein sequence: CASSLTATLSAFF.

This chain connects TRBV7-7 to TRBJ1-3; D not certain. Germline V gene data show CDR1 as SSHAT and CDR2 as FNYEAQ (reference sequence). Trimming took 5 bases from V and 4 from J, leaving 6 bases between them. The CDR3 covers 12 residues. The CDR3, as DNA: TGTGCCAGCAGCCAAGGAGGAAACACCATATATTTT. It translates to CASSQGGNTIYF.

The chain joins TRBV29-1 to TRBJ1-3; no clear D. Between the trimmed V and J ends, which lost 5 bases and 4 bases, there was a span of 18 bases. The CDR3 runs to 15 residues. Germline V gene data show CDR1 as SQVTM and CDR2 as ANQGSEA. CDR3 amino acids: CSVLRYSRLGNTIYF. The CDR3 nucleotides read TGCAGCGTTCTGAGATACAGTAGGTTGGGAAACACCATATATTTT.

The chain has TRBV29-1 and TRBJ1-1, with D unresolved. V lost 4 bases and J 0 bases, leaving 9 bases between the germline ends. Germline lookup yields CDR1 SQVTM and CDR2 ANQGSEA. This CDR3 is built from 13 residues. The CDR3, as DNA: TGCAGCGTTGTGCGGACCCTGAACACTGAAGCTTTCTTT. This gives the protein CSVVRTLNTEAFF. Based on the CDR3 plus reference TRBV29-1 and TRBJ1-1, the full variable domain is SAVISQKPSRDICQRGTSLTIQCQVDSQVTMMFWYRQQPGQSLTLIATANQGSEATYESGFVIDKFPISRPNLTFSTLTVSNMSPEDSSIYLCSVVRTLNTEAFFGQGTRLTVV.

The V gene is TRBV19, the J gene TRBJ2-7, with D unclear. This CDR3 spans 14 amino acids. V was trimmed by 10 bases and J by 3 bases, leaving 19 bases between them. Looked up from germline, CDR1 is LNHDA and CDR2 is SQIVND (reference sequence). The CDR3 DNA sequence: TGTGCCACCTATGAGTTAGAGATCTACTACGAGCAGTACTTC. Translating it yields CATYELEIYYEQYF.

In nucleotides, the CDR3 is TGCGCCAGCAGCTTGGGGGACATTATGAACACTGAAGCTTTCTTT. This sequence encodes CASSLGDIMNTEAFF. This sequence joins TRBV5-1 and TRBJ1-1; a possible D gene is TRBD1 (6 bases). V was cut by 0 bases and J by 0 bases, with 9 bases left in between. This CDR3 contains 15 residues. CDR1 is SGHRS and CDR2 is YFSETQ in the germline V gene.

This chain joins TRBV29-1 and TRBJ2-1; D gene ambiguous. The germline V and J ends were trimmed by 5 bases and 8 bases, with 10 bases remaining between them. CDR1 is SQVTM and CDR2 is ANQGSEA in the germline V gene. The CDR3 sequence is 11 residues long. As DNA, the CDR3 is TGCAGCGTTTCAGTTCCCCATGAGCAGTTCTTC. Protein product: CSVSVPHEQFF.

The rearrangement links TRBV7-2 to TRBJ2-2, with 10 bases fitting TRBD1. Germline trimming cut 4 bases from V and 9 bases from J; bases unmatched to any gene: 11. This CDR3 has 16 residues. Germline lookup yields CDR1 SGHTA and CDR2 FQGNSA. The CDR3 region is CASSSRDRGYFRELFF. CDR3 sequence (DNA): TGTGCCAGCAGCTCCCGGGACAGGGGTTATTTCAGGGAGCTGTTTTTT.

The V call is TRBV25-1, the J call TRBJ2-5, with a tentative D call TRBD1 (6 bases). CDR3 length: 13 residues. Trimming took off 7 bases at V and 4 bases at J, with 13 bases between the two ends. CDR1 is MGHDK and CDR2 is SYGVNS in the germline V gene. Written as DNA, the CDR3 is TGTGCCAGCACCTCGGACAGCCGAGAGACCCAGTACTTC. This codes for CASTSDSRETQYF.

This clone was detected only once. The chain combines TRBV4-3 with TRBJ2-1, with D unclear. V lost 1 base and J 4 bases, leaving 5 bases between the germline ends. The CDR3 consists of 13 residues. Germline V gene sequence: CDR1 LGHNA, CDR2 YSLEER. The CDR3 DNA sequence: TGCGCCAGCAGCCAAGTTGTGTACAATGAGCAGTTCTTC. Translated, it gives CASSQVVYNEQFF.

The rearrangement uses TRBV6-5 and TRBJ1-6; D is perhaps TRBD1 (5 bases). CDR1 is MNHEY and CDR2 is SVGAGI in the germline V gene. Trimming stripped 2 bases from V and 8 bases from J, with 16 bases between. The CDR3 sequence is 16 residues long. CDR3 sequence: CASSYPRDPSYSPLHF. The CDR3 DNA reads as TGTGCCAGCAGTTACCCCCGGGACCCATCGTATTCACCCCTCCACTTT.

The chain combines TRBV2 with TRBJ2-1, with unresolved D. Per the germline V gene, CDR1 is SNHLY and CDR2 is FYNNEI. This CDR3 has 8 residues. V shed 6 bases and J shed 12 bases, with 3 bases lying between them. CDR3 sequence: CASSSQFF. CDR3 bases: TGTGCCAGCAGCTCGCAGTTCTTC.

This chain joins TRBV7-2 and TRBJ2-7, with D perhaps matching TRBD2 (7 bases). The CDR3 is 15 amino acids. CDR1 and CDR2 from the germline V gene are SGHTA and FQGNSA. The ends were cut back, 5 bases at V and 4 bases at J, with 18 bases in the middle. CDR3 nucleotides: TGTGCCAGCAGCCCTGGGGGAGGGGGAAAGTACGAGCAGTACTTC. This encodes CASSPGGGGKYEQYF. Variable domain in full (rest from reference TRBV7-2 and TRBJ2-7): GAGVSQSPSNKVTEKGKDVELRCDPISGHTALYWYRQSLGQGLEFLIYFQGNSAPDKSGLPSDRFSAERTGGSVSTLTIQRTQQEDSAVYLCASSPGGGGKYEQYFGPGTRLTVT.

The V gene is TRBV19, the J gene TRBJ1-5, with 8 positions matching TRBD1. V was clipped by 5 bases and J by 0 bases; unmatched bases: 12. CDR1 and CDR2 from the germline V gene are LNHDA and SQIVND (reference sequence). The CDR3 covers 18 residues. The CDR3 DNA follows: TGTGCCAGTAGTCCCAGGGGGCACAGGGCTTATAGCAATCAGCCCCAGCATTTT. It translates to CASSPRGHRAYSNQPQHF.

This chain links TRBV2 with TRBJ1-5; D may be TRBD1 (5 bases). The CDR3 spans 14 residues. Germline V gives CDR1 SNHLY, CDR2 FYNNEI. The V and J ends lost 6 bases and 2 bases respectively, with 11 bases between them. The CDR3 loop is CASRDGTGNQPQHF. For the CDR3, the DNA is TGTGCCAGCAGGGATGGGACCGGCAATCAGCCCCAGCATTTT.

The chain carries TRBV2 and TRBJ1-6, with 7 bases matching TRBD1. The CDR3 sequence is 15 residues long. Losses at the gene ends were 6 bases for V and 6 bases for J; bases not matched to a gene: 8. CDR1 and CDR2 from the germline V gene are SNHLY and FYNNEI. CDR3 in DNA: TGTGCCAGCAGCGTCGACAGGGCCACTAATTCACCCCTCCACTTT. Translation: CASSVDRATNSPLHF.

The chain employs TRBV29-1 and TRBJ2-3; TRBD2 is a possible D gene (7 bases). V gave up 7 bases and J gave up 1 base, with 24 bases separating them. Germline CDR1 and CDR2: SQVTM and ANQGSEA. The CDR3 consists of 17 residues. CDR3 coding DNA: TGCAGCGCCCTGGGGGCGGGAGCCCACTATGGCACAGATACGCAGTATTTT. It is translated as CSALGAGAHYGTDTQYF.

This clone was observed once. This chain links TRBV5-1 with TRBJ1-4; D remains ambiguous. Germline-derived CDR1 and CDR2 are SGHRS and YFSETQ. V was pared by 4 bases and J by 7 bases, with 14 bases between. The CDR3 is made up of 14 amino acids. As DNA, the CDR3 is TGCGCCAGCAGCCCGCGACGGAGCGGTGAAAAACTGTTTTTT. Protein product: CASSPRRSGEKLFF. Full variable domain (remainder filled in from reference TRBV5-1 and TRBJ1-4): KAGVTQTPRYLIKTRGQQVTLSCSPISGHRSVSWYQQTPGQGLQFLFEYFSETQRNKGNFPGRFSGRQFSNSRSEMNVSTLELGDSALYLCASSPRRSGEKLFFGSGTQLSVL.

The CDR3 DNA reads as TGTGCCAGCTCACGAGTCGGACAGGGAGGCTCTGGCAATCAGCCCCAGCATTTT. The encoded protein is CASSRVGQGGSGNQPQHF. The gene calls are TRBV18 and TRBJ1-5; 8 nucleotides agree with TRBD1. CDR3 size: 18 residues. With 4 bases clipped from V and 2 bases from J, the junction kept 13 bases outside the gene matches. CDR1 is KGHSH and CDR2 is LQKENI in the germline V gene. Looking up the rest from reference TRBV18 and TRBJ1-5 gives the full variable domain: NAGVMQNPRHLVRRRGQEARLRCSPMKGHSHVYWYRQLPEEGLKFMVYLQKENIIDESGMPKERFSAEFPKEGPSILRIQQVVRGDSAAYFCASSRVGQGGSGNQPQHFGDGTRLSIL.

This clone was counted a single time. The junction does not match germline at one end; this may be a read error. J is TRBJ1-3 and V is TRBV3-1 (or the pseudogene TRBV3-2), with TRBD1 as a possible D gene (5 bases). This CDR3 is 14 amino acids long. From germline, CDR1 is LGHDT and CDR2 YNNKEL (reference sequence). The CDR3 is CAGSQGEVLDTIYF. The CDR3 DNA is TGTGCCGGCAGCCAAGGGGAGGTTTTGGACACCATATATTTT.

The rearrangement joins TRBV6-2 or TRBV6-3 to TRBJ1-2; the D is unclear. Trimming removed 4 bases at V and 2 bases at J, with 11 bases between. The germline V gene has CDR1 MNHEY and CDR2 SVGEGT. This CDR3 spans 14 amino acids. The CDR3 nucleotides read TGTGCCAGCAGTTTCATCAGCGAGAACTATGGCTACACCTTC. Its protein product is CASSFISENYGYTF.

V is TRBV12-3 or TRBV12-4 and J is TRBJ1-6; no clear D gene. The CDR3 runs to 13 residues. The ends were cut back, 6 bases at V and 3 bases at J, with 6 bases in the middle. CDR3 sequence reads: CASSRDYNSPLHF. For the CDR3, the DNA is TGTGCCAGCAGCCGGGACTATAATTCACCCCTCCACTTT.

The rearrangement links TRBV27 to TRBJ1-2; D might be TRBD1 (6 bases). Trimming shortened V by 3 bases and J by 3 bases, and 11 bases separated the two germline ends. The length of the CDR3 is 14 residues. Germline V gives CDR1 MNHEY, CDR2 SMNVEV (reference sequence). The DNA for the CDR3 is TGTGCCAGCAGTTTTTGGTCAGGGGACTATGGCTACACCTTC. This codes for CASSFWSGDYGYTF.

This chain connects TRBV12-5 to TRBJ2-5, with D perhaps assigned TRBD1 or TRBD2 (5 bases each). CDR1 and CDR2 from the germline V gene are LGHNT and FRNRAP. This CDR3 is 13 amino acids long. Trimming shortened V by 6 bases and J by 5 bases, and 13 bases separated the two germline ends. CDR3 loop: CASGQSEGETQYF. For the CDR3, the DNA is TGTGCTAGTGGCCAGTCTGAGGGGGAGACCCAGTACTTC. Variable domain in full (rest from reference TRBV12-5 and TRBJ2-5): DARVTQTPRHKVTEMGQEVTMRCQPILGHNTVFWYRQTMMQGLELLAYFRNRAPLDDSGMPKDRFSAEMPDATLATLKIQPSEPRDSAVYFCASGQSEGETQYFGPGTRLLVL.

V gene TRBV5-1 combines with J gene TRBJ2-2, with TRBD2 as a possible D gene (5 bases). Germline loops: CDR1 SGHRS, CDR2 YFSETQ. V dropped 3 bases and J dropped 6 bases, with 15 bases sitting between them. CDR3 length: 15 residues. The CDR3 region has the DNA TGCGCCAGCAGCTCCATCGGGGTCAGCTCCGGGGAGCTGTTTTTT. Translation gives CASSSIGVSSGELFF.

CDR3 sequence: CASSLDLYTISYEQYF. CDR3 DNA: TGTGCCAGCAGCTTAGATCTTTATACTATTTCCTACGAGCAGTACTTC. This chain connects TRBV11-3 to TRBJ2-7; D ambiguous. This CDR3 is built from 16 residues. The V gene lost 0 bases and the J gene lost 1 base, with 13 bases spanning the gap. Germline V CDR1 and CDR2: SGHNT, YENEEA.

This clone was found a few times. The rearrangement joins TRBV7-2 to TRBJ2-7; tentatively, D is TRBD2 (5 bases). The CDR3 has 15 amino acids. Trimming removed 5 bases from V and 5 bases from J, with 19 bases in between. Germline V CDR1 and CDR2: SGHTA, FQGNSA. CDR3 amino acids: CASSLEGVDVHEQYF. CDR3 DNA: TGTGCCAGCAGCCTCGAGGGAGTAGATGTCCACGAGCAGTACTTC.